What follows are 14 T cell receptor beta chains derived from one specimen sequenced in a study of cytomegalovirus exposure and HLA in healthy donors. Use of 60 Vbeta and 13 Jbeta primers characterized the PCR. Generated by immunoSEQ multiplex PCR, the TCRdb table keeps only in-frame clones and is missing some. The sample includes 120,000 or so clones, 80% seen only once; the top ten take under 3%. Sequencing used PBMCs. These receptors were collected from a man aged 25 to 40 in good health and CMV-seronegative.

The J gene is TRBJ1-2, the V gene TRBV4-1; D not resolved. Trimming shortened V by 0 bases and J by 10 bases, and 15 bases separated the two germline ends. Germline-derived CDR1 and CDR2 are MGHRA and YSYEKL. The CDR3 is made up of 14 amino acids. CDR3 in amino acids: CASSQESWTGFYTF. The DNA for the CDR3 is TGCGCCAGCAGCCAAGAATCTTGGACGGGATTCTACACCTTC.

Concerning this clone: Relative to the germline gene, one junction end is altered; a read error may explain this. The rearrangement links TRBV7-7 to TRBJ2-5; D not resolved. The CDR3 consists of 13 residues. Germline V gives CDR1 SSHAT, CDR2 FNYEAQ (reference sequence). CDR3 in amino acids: CASSRDGQETQYF. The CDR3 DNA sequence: TGTGCTAGCAGCCGAGACGGGCAAGAGACCCAGTACTTC.

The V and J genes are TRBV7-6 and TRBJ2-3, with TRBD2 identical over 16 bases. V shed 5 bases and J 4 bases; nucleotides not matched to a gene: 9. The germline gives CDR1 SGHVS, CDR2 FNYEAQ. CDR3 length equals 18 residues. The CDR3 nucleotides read TGTGCCAGCAGCGTCGAATCGGGACTAGCGGGAGGGCCAGATACGCAGTATTTT. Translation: CASSVESGLAGGPDTQYF.

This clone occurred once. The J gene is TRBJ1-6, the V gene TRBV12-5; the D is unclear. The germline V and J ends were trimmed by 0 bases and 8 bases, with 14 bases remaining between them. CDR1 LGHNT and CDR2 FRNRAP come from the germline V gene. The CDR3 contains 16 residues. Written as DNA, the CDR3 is TGTGCTAGTGGTTTGGTACTTGGTACTTTAGATTCACCCCTCCACTTT. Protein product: CASGLVLGTLDSPLHF.

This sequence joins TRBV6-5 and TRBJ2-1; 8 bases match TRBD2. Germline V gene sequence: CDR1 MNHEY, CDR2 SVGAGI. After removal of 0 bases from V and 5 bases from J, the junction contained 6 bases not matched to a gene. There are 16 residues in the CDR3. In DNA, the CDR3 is TGTGCCAGCAGTTACTCGACAGCGGGAGCTCACAATGAGCAGTTCTTC. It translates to CASSYSTAGAHNEQFF.

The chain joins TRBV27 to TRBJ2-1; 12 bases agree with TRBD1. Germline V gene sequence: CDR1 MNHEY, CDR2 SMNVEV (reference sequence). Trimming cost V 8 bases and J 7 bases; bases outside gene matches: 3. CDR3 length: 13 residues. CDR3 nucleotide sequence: TGTGCCAGCTGGGACAGGGGGCTAAATGAGCAGTTCTTC. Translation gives CASWDRGLNEQFF.

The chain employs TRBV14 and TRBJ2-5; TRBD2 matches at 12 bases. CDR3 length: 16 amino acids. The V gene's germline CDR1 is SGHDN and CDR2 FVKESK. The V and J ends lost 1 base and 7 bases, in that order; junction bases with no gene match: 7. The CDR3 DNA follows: TGTGCCAGCAGCCAAGCAGGACTAGCGGGATTAGGGACCCAGTACTTC. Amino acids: CASSQAGLAGLGTQYF.

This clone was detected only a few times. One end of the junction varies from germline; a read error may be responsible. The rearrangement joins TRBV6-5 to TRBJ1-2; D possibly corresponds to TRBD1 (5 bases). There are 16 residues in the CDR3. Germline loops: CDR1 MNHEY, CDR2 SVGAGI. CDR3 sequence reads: CASSSSRVRRGYGYPF. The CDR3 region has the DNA TGTGCCAGCAGTTCCTCTCGTGTTAGGAGGGGCTATGGCTACCCCTTC.

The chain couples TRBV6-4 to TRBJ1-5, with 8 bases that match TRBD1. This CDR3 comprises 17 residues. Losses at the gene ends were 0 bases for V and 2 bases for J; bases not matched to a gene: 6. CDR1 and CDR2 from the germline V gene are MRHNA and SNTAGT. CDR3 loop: CASSDSDRGLRNQPQHF. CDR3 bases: TGTGCCAGCAGTGACTCAGACAGGGGCTTACGCAATCAGCCCCAGCATTTT.

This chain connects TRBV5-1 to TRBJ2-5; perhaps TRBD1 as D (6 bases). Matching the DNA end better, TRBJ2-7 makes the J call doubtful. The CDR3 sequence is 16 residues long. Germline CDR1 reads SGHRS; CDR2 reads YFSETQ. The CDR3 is CASSSAWGRASYEQYF. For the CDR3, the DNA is TGCGCCAGCAGCTCGGCCTGGGGGCGCGCCTCCTACGAGCAGTACTTC.

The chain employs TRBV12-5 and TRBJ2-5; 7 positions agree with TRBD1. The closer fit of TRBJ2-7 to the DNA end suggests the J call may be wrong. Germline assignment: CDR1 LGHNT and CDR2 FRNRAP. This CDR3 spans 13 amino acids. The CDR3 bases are TGTGCTAGTGGACAGGGGCGGTCCTACGAGCAGTACTTC. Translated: CASGQGRSYEQYF.

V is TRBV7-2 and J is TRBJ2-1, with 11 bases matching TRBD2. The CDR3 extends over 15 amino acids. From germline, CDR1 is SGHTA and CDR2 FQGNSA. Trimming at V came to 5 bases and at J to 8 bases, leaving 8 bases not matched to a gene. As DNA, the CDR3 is TGTGCCAGCAGCACGACTAGCGGGAATCGCTATGAGCAGTTCTTC. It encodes CASSTTSGNRYEQFF.

The CDR3 loop reads CASSLYRQGREYGYTF. The CDR3 DNA reads as TGTGCCAGCAGCTTGTACCGACAGGGGAGGGAATATGGCTACACCTTC. This chain uses TRBV5-6 with TRBJ1-2; 8 bases are shared with TRBD1. V gave up 1 base and J gave up 5 bases; unmatched junction bases: 10. Germline CDR1 is SGHDT and CDR2 is YYEEEE. The CDR3 has 16 amino acids.

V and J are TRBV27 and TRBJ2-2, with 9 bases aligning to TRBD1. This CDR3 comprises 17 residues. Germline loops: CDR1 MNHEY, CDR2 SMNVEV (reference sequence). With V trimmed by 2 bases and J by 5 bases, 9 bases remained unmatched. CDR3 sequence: CASSLVPDRGETGELFF. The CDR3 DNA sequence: TGTGCCAGCAGTTTAGTCCCGGACAGGGGTGAAACCGGGGAGCTGTTTTTT.